This T cell receptor (beta chain) stems from a study of radiation and T cells in renal cell carcinoma. Study-level results: Without pretreatment biopsies, baseline tumor clonotype presence was undetermined.

Only in-frame clones appear in the TCRdb table, and some are missing; sequencing was by immunoSEQ multiplex PCR. The sample contains about 150,000 clones, about 91% of which appear only once. Time point given: blood 2 weeks post-SBRT. Treatment here: 15 Gy SBRT to primary tumor, nephrectomy 4 weeks later. Serial blood draws occurred at baseline and 2 and 4 weeks post-SBRT. The CDR3 is made up of 16 amino acids. V gave up 3 bases and J gave up 4 bases, with 18 bases separating them. CDR1 and CDR2 (germline): MGHDK, SYGVNS. Worth noting for this clone: What it binds is unknown.

J is TRBJ2-5 and V is TRBV25-1; TRBD1 or TRBD2 may be the D gene (6 bases each). The TCR comes from a woman in her fifties or sixties with renal cell carcinoma. The material sequenced was blood, taken from a patient whose treatment included radiotherapy and nephrectomy. This chain's CDR3 is CASSEGGRAIRETQYF. The CDR3 coding sequence is TGTGCCAGCAGTGAGGGGGGCCGGGCGATTAGAGAGACCCAGTACTTC. The full variable domain, in which reference TRBV25-1 and TRBJ2-5 provide the parts outside the CDR3, is EADIYQTPRYLVIGTGKKITLECSQTMGHDKMYWYQQDPGMELHLIHYSYGVNSTEKGDLSSESTVSRIRTEHFPLTLESARPSHTSQYLCASSEGGRAIRETQYFGPGTRLLVL.